This T cell receptor beta chain was profiled in a study of blood T cells in healthy people across ages. Overall study results and limits: There were more naive CD4+ cells and higher diversity in long-lived donors than in aged donors. It was not possible, with unsorted PBMCs, to conclusively compare naive and antigen-experienced cells. A strong correlation was seen between TCR beta diversity and naive T cell percentage.

This clonotype was detected a few times. The antigen is unknown. The second PCR ran about 6 to 12 cycles with a sample-barcoded 5' primer and J-beta primers. A single record per CDR3 protein comes from TCRdb applying MiXCR to the 5' RACE reads. The top ten hold about 32% of the sample, which has about 670,000 distinct CDR3 sequences, roughly 43% seen once. CDR3 length: 16 residues. Germline CDR1 DFQATT, CDR2 SNEGSKA (reference sequence). Trimming shortened V by 0 bases and J by 2 bases, and 16 bases separated the two germline ends. Specimen: blood. This chain connects TRBV20-1 to TRBJ1-1; perhaps TRBD1 as D (6 bases). The clonotype was recovered from a man older than 75 in good health. CDR3 loop: CSARDQGSWGNTEAFF. Written as DNA, the CDR3 is TGCAGTGCTAGAGATCAGGGGTCCTGGGGTAACACTGAAGCTTTCTTT.